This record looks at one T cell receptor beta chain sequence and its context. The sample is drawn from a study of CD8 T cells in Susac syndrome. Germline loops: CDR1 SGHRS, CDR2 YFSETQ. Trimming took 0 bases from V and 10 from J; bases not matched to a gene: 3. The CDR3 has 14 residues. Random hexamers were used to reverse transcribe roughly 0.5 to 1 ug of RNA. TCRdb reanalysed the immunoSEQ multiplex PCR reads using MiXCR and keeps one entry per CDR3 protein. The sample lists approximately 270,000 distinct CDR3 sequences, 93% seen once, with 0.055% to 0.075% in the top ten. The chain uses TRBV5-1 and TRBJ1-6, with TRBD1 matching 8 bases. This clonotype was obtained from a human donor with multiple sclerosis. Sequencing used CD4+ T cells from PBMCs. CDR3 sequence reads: CASSLEQGASPLHF. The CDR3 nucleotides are TGCGCCAGCAGCTTGGAGCAGGGGGCCTCACCCCTCCACTTT.